A selection of T cell receptor beta chains follows, all from one sample in a study of blood T cells in healthy people across ages. From the 5' RACE reads, TCRdb called clonotypes with MiXCR, one entry per CDR3 protein. This table holds about 1.4 million distinct CDR3 sequences, approximately 59% found once. The sequencing sample was made of blood. Every receptor here comes from a man between 18 and 35 years old in good health. Each CDR3 is given with its conserved first and last residue. The D gene is left open where the match is weak. Rows may omit the clone size; those that give it use once, few, many or a size class.

>-|TRBJ2-5|-|TRBV29-1
CSSNLLGQETQYF
TGCAGCTCTAACCTGCTTGGCCAAGAGACCCAGTACTTC
>TRBD2|TRBJ2-3|-|TRBV29-1
CSVVLAGVVWTDTQYF
TGCAGCGTGGTCTTAGCGGGAGTTGTGTGGACAGATACGCAGTATTTT
>-|TRBJ2-1|once|TRBV19
CASSIYASERTPYNEQFF
TGTGCCAGTAGTATTTATGCTTCTGAGAGGACACCTTACAATGAGCAGTTCTTC
>-|TRBJ1-1|-|TRBV6-2/TRBV6-3
CASSITGRNTEAFF
TGTGCCAGCAGCATCACAGGGAGGAACACTGAAGCTTTCTTT
>TRBD2|TRBJ2-5|-|TRBV4-1
CASSQGTSGVVVETQYF
TGCGCCAGCAGCCAAGGGACTAGCGGGGTAGTGGTTGAGACCCAGTACTTC
>-|TRBJ2-4|-|TRBV11-2
CASSNWGYLAKNIQYF
TGTGCCAGCAGTAATTGGGGGTATCTAGCCAAAAACATTCAGTACTTC
>-|TRBJ1-2|-|TRBV10-3
CAISESSRASNYGYTF
TGTGCCATCAGTGAGTCGTCCAGAGCCTCTAACTATGGCTACACCTTC
>-|TRBJ1-2|-|TRBV20-1
CSAIRDINYGYTF
TGCAGTGCTATCCGCGATATTAACTATGGCTACACCTTC
>TRBD2|TRBJ2-1|-|TRBV14
CANSLGLARWGLEQFF
TGTGCCAACAGCCTTGGACTAGCACGGTGGGGTCTTGAGCAGTTCTTC
>TRBD2|TRBJ2-5|once|TRBV30
CAWSWGLAGGGETQYF
TGTGCCTGGAGCTGGGGACTAGCGGGAGGTGGGGAGACCCAGTACTTC
>-|TRBJ1-6|few|TRBV11-2
CASSGDWTEDSPLHF
TGTGCCAGCAGCGGGGACTGGACGGAGGATTCACCCCTCCACTTT
>-|TRBJ1-2|-|TRBV6-5
CASSYSGGLYGYTF
TGTGCCAGCAGTTACTCAGGGGGGCTCTATGGCTACACCTTC
>TRBD1|TRBJ2-1|once|TRBV7-9
CASSLLSGQDPKFYNEQFF
TGTGCCAGCAGCTTATTGTCGGGACAGGACCCCAAATTCTACAATGAGCAGTTCTTC
>-|TRBJ2-5|-|TRBV20-1
CSVPPTGSGQTQYF
TGCAGTGTCCCTCCGACGGGCAGCGGGCAGACCCAGTACTTC
>-|TRBJ2-3|-|TRBV4-1
CASSQERRGDTQYF
TGCGCCAGCAGCCAAGAAAGGCGCGGGGATACGCAGTATTTT
>-|TRBJ2-7|few|TRBV10-3
CAISISGSEQYF
TGTGCCATCAGTATTTCGGGGTCGGAGCAGTACTTC
>-|TRBJ1-6|-|TRBV6-6
CASTLEGGSPLHF
TGTGCCAGCACCTTGGAAGGGGGTTCACCCCTCCACTTT
>-|TRBJ2-1|-|TRBV7-9
CASSYTGRGDEQFF
TGTGCCAGCAGCTATACGGGACGGGGCGATGAGCAGTTCTTC
>-|TRBJ2-3|few|TRBV5-6
CASSAGRVGHTQYF
TGTGCCAGCAGCGCAGGGAGAGTCGGCCATACGCAGTATTTT
>TRBD2|TRBJ2-5|-|TRBV29-1
CSVQSSGGFGETQYF
TGCAGCGTCCAGTCTAGCGGGGGCTTCGGGGAGACCCAGTACTTC
>TRBD2|TRBJ2-7|-|TRBV12-3/TRBV12-4
CASSGGGPHEQYF
TGTGCCAGCAGCGGCGGGGGACCCCACGAGCAGTACTTC
>-|TRBJ2-3|-|TRBV12-5
CASGLRLTDHVCTQYF
TGTGCTAGTGGTTTACGGCTTACCGACCACGTGTGTACGCAGTATTTT
>-|TRBJ1-2|-|TRBV4-1
CASSQVPGHHYGYTF
TGCGCCAGCAGCCAAGTACCGGGACACCACTATGGCTACACCTTC
>-|TRBJ1-6|-|TRBV4-1
CASSQAPPNFGTHSPLHF
TGCGCCAGCAGCCAAGCCCCACCCAATTTCGGTACTCATTCACCCCTCCACTTT
>-|TRBJ2-2|-|TRBV7-9
CASRSRDTLDTGELFF
TGTGCCAGCAGAAGCCGGGACACGCTCGACACCGGGGAGCTGTTTTTT
>-|TRBJ1-2|-|TRBV7-2
CASSLGGTGIYGYTF
TGTGCCAGCAGCTTAGGGGGGACGGGGATATATGGCTACACCTTC
>-|TRBJ2-1|-|TRBV6-2/TRBV6-3
CASSAGSHSYNEQFF
TGTGCCAGCAGTGCGGGGAGTCACTCCTACAATGAGCAGTTCTTC
>-|TRBJ2-7|-|TRBV20-1
CSATPEGIYEQYF
TGCAGTGCTACCCCGGAGGGGATTTACGAGCAGTACTTC
>TRBD2|TRBJ2-5|-|TRBV20-1
CSAPGTSVKTQYF
TGCAGTGCCCCCGGGACTAGCGTAAAGACCCAGTACTTC
>TRBD2|TRBJ2-1|-|TRBV12-5
CASGHGTSGTPFENEQFF
TGTGCTAGTGGTCATGGGACTAGCGGGACCCCCTTTGAGAATGAGCAGTTCTTC
>-|TRBJ2-1|-|TRBV20-1
CSARSDNEQFF
TGCAGTGCTAGATCCGACAATGAGCAGTTCTTC
>TRBD2|TRBJ2-1|many|TRBV5-6
CASSNWGGNNEQFF
TGTGCCAGCAGCAATTGGGGGGGAAACAATGAGCAGTTCTTC
>-|TRBJ2-4|-|TRBV28
CASSSWVLKNSQYF
TGTGCCAGCAGTTCATGGGTACTCAAAAACAGTCAGTACTTC
>-|TRBJ2-3|-|TRBV27
CASSLLHQGRDTQYF
TGTGCCAGCAGTTTATTACACCAAGGGCGGGATACGCAGTATTTT